This T cell receptor (beta chain) is drawn from a study of T cell changes during pregnancy in multiple sclerosis. The method was immunoSEQ multiplex PCR; TCRdb's version includes in-frame clones alone and lacks a portion of them. The sample shows about 42,000 clones, about 85% of them seen only once. Only a few counts were recorded for this clone. J gave up 0 bases and V 4 bases, and 8 bases lay outside the gene matches. The CDR3 covers 17 residues. Germline V gene data show CDR1 as MNHEY and CDR2 as SMNVEV (reference sequence). The sequencing here drew on CD4+ T cells from peripheral blood mononuclear cells, taken before pregnancy. The receptor was isolated from a female donor with multiple sclerosis, enrolled in a pregnancy study. V is TRBV27 and J is TRBJ2-3; 9 bases line up with TRBD2. CDR3 region: CASSSPGLAQSTDTQYF. CDR3 nucleotides: TGTGCCAGCAGTTCTCCGGGACTAGCCCAGAGCACAGATACGCAGTATTTT.